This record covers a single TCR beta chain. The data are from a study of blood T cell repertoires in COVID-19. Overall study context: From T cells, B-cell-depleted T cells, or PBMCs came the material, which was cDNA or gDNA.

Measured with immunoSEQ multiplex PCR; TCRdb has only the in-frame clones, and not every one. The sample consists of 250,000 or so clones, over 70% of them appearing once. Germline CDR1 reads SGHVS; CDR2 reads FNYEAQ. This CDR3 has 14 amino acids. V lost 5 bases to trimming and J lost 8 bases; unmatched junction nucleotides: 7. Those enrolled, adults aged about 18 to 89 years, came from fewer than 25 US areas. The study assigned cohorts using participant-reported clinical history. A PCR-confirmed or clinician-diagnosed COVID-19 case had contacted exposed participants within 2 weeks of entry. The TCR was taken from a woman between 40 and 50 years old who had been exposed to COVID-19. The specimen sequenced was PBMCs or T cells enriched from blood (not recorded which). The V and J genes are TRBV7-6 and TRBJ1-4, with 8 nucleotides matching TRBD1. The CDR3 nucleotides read TGTGCCAGCAGCCCGGACAGGGTGGTGGAAAAACTGTTTTTT. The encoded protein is CASSPDRVVEKLFF.